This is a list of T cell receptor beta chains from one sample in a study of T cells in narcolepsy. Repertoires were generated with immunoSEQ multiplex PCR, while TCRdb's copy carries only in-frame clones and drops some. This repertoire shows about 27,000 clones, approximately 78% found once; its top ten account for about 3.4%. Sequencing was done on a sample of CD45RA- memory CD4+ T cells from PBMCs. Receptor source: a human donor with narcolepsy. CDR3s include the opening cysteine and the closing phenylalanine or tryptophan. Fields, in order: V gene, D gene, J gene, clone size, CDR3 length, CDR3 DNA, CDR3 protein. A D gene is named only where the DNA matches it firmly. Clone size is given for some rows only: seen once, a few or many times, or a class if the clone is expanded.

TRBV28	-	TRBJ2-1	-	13	TGTGCCAGCAGCCTTAGCGGTTACAATGAGCAGTTCTTC	CASSLSGYNEQFF
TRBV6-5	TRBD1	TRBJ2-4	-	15	TGTGCCAGCAGTTCCCACAGGGGAACCAAAAACATTCAGTACTTC	CASSSHRGTKNIQYF
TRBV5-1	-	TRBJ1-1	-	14	TGCGCCAGCAGCTTGGATGCGGGGGCGGCTGAAGCTTTCTTT	CASSLDAGAAEAFF
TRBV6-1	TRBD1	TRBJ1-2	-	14	TGTGCCAGCTTCGGATTAGGGGGCGGCTATGGCTACACCTTC	CASFGLGGGYGYTF
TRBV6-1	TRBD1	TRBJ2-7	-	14	TGTGCCAGCATGACAGGGACCAGCTCCTACGAGCAGTACTTC	CASMTGTSSYEQYF
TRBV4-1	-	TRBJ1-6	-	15	TGCGCCAGCAGCGAGCGACAGACTAGAGATTCACCCCTCCACTTT	CASSERQTRDSPLHF
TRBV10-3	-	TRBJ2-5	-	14	TGTGCCATCAGTGCCGGGACGAACCAAGAGACCCAGTACTTC	CAISAGTNQETQYF
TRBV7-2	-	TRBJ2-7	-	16	TGTGCCAGCAGCCCAAGATCGTCTCTAGCTGCTTACGAGCAGTACTTC	CASSPRSSLAAYEQYF
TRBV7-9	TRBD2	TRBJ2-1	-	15	TGTGCCAGCAGCGTTAGCGGGGGGGCCAACAATGAGCAGTTCTTC	CASSVSGGANNEQFF
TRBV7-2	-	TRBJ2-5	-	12	TGTGCCAGCAGCGCCGACCGGGGGACCCAGTACTTC	CASSADRGTQYF
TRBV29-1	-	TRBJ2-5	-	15	TGCAGCGTTGAGGATAGGGGGCGGGGGCAAGAGACCCAGTACTTC	CSVEDRGRGQETQYF
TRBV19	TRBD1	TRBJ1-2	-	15	TGTGCCAGTAGTCCGAGGACAGGGGCGGGCTATGGCTACACCTTC	CASSPRTGAGYGYTF
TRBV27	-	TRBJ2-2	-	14	TGTGCCAGCAGTACCCAGATTAACACCGGGGAGCTGTTTTTT	CASSTQINTGELFF
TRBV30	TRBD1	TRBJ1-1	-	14	TGTGCCTGGAGTGACAGGGGGCGCAGGACTGAAGCTTTCTTT	CAWSDRGRRTEAFF
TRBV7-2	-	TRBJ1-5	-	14	TGTGCCAGCAGCTTTGAAGGAGGCAATCAGCCCCAGCATTTT	CASSFEGGNQPQHF
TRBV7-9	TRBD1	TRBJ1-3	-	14	TGTGCCAGCAGCTCTCCGGGACAGGGAAACACCATATATTTT	CASSSPGQGNTIYF
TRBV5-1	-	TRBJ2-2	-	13	TGCGCCAGCAGTGGTAGGAACACCGGGGAGCTGTTTTTT	CASSGRNTGELFF
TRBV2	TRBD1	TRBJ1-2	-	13	TGTGCCAGCAGCCGGGACAGGGCTGATGGCTACACCTTC	CASSRDRADGYTF
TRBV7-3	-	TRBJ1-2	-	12	TGTGCCAGCAGCCTACAGAACTATGGCTACACCTTC	CASSLQNYGYTF
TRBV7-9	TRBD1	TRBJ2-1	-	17	TGTGCCAGCAGCGATGGAAGACAGGGACCTACCTACAATGAGCAGTTCTTC	CASSDGRQGPTYNEQFF
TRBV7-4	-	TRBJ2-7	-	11	TGTGCCAGCAGCTCGACCAACGAGCAGTACTTC	CASSSTNEQYF
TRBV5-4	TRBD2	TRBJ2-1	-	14	TGTGCCAGCAGCTTCGGACTAGAAGGGCATGAGCAGTTCTTC	CASSFGLEGHEQFF
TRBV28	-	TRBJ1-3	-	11	TGTGCCAGCAGTTACTTTGACACCATATATTTT	CASSYFDTIYF
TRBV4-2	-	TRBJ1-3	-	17	TGTGCCAGCAGCCAAGGTGCCGCAGGTAGCTCTGGAAACACCATATATTTT	CASSQGAAGSSGNTIYF
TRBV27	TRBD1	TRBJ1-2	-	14	TGTGCCAGCAGTCCTCAGGGGGCGGGCTATGGCTACACCTTC	CASSPQGAGYGYTF
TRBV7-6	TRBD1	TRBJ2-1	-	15	TGTGCCAGCAGCTCGAGACAGGGGACTGGCAATGAGCAGTTCTTC	CASSSRQGTGNEQFF
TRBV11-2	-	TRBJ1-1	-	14	TGTGCCAGCAGCTTAGTGGAAGTGGACACTGAAGCTTTCTTT	CASSLVEVDTEAFF
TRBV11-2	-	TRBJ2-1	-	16	TGTGCCAGCAGCACCCCAGGTTTTAGCTCCTACAATGAGCAGTTCTTC	CASSTPGFSSYNEQFF
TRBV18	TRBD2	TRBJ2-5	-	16	TGTGCCAGCTCACCACCGACTAGCGGGGGGACCGAGACCCAGTACTTC	CASSPPTSGGTETQYF
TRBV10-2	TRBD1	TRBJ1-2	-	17	TGCGCCAGCAGGGGCCCGAGACCGGGACAGGGGGCATATGGCTACACCTTC	CASRGPRPGQGAYGYTF
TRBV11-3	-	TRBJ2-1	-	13	TGTGCCAGCAGCAAAGAGGCTTACAATGAGCAGTTCTTC	CASSKEAYNEQFF
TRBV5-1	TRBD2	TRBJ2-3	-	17	TGCGCCAGCAGCTTGGACTTATGGGGAGGGGGCACAGATACGCAGTATTTT	CASSLDLWGGGTDTQYF
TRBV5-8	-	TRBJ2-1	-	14	TGTGCCAGCAGCTTGGCGGACCTCTACAATGAGCAGTTCTTC	CASSLADLYNEQFF
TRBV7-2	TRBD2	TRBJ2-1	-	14	TGTGCCAGCCTGGGGGGGTCCTCCTACAATGAGCAGTTCTTC	CASLGGSSYNEQFF
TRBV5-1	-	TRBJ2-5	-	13	TGCGCCAGCAATGCGGGGTCCCAAGAGACCCAGTACTTC	CASNAGSQETQYF
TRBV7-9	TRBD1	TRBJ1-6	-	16	TGTGCCAGCAGCTTATCAGGGACAGGACCCTATTCACCCCTCCACTTT	CASSLSGTGPYSPLHF
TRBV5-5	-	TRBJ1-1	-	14	TGTGCCAGCAGCTTGGGGGGGTCGAGGACTGAAGCTTTCTTT	CASSLGGSRTEAFF
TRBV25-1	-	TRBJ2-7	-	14	TGTGCCAGCAGTGATAGGGGGGGAGTCTACGAGCAGTACTTC	CASSDRGGVYEQYF
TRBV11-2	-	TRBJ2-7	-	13	TGTGCCAGCAGCTTACCCGGTGACTACGAGCAGTACTTC	CASSLPGDYEQYF
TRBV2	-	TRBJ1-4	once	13	TGTGCCAGCAGTGTTAGGGGCCAACCAAAACTGTTTTTT	CASSVRGQPKLFF
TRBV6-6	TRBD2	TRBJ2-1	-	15	TGTGCCAGCACCCACGGGGGGAGCTCCTACAATGAGCAGTTCTTC	CASTHGGSSYNEQFF
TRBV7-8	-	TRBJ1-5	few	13	TGTGCCAGCAGCTCCTACAGGAATCAGCCCCAGCATTTT	CASSSYRNQPQHF
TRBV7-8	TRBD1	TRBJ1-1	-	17	TGTGCCAGCAGCTCACAAAAATTGGGACAGCGGAACACTGAAGCTTTCTTT	CASSSQKLGQRNTEAFF
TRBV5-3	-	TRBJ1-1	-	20	TGTGCCAGAAGCTTGGGTCGTATAAGATACAGGGCTCCTTTGAACACTGAAGCTTTCTTT	CARSLGRIRYRAPLNTEAFF
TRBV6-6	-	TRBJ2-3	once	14	TGTGCCAGCAGTTTCTCTCGGACCACAGATACGCAGTATTTT	CASSFSRTTDTQYF
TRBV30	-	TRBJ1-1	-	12	TGTGCCTGGAGCCCGGGGCGGAGTGAAGCTTTCTTT	CAWSPGRSEAFF
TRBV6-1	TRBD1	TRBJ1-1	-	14	TGTGCCAGCAGTGATCTCTGGGGACAGGGCCTAGCTTTCTTT	CASSDLWGQGLAFF
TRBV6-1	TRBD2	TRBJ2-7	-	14	TGTGCCAGCAGAATAGCGGGGGGGCCCCACGAGCAGTACTTC	CASRIAGGPHEQYF
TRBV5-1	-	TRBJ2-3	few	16	TGCGCCAGCAGCTTGGACGGGACACCCCCCACAGATACGCAGTATTTT	CASSLDGTPPTDTQYF
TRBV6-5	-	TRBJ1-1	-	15	TGTGCCAGCAGTTACTCACCCGGGGTTGACACTGAAGCTTTCTTT	CASSYSPGVDTEAFF
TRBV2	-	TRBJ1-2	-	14	TGTGCCAGCGGGGCGACAACTTATGGCTATGGCTACACCTTC	CASGATTYGYGYTF
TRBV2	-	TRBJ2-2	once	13	TGTGCCAGCAGTCGGACAGACACCGGGGAGCTGTTTTTT	CASSRTDTGELFF
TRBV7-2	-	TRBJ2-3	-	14	TGTGCCAGCAGCTTACGCACCGGCACAGATACGCAGTATTTT	CASSLRTGTDTQYF